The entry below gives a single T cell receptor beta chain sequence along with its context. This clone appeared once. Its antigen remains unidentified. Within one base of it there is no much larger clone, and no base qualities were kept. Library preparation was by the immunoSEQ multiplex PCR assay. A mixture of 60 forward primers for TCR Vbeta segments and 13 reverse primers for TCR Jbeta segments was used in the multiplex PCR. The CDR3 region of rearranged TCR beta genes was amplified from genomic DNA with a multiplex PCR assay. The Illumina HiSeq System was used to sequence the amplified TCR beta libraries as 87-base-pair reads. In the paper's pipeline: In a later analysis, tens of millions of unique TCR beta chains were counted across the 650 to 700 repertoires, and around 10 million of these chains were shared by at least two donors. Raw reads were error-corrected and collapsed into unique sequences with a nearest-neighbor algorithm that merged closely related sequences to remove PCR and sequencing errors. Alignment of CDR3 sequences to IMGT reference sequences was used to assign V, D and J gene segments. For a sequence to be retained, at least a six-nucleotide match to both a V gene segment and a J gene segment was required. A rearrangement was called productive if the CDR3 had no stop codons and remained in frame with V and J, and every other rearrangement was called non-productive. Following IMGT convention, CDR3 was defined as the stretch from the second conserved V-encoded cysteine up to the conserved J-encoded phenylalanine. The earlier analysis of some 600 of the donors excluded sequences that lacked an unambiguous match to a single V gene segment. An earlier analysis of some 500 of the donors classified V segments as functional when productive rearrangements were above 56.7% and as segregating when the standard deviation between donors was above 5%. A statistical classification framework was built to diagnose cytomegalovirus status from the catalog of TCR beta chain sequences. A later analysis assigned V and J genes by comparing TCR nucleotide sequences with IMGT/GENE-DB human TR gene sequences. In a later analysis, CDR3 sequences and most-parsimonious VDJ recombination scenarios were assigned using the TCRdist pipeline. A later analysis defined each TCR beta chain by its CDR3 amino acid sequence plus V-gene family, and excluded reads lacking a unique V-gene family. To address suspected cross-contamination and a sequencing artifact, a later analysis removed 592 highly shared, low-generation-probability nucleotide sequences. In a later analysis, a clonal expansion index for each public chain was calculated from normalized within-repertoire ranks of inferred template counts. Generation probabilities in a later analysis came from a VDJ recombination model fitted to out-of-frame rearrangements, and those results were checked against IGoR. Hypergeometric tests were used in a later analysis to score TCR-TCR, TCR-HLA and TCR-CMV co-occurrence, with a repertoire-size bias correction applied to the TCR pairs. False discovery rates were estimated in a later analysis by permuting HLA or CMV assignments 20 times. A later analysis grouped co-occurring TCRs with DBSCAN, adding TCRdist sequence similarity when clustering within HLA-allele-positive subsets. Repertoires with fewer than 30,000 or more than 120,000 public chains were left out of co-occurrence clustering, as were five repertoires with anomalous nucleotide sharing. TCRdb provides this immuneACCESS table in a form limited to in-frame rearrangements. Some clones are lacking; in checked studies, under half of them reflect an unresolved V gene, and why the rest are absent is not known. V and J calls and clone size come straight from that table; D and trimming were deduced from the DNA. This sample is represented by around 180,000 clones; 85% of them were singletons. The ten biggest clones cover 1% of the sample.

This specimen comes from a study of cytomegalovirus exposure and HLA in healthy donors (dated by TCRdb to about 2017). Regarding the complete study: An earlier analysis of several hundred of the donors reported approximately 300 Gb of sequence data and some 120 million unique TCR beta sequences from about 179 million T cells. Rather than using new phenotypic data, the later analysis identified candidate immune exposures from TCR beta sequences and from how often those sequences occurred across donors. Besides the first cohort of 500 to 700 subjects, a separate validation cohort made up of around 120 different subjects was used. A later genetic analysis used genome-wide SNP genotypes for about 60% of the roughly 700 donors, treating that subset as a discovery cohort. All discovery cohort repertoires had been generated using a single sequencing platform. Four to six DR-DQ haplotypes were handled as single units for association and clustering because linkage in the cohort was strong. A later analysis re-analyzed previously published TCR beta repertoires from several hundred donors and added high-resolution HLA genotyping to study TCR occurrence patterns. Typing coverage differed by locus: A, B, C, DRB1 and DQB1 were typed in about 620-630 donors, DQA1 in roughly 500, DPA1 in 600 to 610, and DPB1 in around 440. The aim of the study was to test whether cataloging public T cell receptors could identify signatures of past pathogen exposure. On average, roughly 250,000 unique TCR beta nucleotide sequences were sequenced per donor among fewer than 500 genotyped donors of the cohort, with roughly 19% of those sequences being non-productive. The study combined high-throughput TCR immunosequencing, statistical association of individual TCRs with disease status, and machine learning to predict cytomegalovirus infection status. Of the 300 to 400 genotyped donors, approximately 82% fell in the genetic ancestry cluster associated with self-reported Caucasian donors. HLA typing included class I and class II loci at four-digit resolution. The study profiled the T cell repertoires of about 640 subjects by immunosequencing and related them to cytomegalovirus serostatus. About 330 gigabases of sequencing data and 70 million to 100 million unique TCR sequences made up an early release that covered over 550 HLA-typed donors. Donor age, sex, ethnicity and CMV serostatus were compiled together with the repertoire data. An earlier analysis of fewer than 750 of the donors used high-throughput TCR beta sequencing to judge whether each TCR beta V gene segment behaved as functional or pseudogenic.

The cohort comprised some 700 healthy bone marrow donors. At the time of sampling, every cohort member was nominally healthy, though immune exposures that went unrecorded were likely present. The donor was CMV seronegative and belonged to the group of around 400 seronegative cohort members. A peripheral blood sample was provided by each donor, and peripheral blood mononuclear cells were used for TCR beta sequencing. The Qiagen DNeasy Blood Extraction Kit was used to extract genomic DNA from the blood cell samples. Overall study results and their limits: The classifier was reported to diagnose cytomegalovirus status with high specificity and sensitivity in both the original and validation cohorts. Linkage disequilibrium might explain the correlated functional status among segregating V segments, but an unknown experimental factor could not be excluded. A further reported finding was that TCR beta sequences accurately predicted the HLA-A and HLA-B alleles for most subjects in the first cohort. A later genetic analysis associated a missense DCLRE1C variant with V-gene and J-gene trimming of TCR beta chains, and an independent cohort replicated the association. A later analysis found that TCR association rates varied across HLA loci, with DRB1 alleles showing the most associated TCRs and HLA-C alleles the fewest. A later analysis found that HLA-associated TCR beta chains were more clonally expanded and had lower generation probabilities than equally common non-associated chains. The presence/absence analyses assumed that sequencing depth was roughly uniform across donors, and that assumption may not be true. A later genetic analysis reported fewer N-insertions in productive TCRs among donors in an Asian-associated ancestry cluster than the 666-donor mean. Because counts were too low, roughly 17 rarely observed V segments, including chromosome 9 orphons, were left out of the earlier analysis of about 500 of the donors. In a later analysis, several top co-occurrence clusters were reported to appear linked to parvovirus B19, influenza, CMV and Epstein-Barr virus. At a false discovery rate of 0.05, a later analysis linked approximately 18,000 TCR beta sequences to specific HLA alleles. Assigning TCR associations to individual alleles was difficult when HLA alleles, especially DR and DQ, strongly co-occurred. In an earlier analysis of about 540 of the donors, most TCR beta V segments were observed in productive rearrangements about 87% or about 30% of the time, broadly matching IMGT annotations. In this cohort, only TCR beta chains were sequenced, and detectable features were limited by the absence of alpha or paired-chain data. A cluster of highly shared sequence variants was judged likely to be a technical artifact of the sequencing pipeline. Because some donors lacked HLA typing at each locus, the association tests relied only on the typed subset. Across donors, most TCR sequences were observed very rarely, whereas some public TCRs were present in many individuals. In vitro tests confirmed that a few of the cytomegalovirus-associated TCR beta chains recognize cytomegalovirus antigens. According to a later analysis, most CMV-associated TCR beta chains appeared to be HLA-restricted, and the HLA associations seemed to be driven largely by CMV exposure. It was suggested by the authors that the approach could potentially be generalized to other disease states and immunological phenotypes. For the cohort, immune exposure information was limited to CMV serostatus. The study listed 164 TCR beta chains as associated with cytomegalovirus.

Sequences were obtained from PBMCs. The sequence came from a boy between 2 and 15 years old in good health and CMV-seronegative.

The nucleotide sequence reads as follows: TGTGCCAGTAGTACCCCGCGGGGGGGCGGTGGGACCGGGGAGCTGTTTTTT. This sequence encodes CASSTPRGGGGTGELFF. The chain was built from TRBV19 and TRBJ2-2; 9 central nucleotides agree with TRBD2. The CDR3, from cysteine to phenylalanine, totals 17 residues. The kept DNA is CDR3 alone, 51 bases in frame from the first base. Germline trimming: 4 bases from V, 5 bases from J; junction bases outside gene matches: 11. From a lookup of the germline V gene (reference sequence), CDR1 and CDR2 are LNHDA and SQIVND.